This T cell receptor (beta chain) was identified in a study of radiotherapy plus CTLA-4 blockade in lung cancer. Study results and caveats: According to reports, early shifts in blood T cell clones, alongside interferon-beta, forecast response most accurately. Once radiotherapy plus ipilimumab had been given, TCR clones derived from tumor expanded in blood.

This CDR3 region has 14 residues. Germline-derived CDR1 and CDR2 are LNHDA and SQIVND (reference sequence). V lost 7 bases and J lost 7, with 19 bases in between. A note on this clone: Its specificity is unknown.

Treatment of patients with chemo-refractory metastatic non-small-cell lung cancer consisted of focal radiation plus CTLA-4 blockade with ipilimumab. Produced via immunoSEQ multiplex PCR; TCRdb's table is partial and in-frame only. Of about 28,000 clones in the sample, around three quarters were seen once. The receptor comes from a human donor with non-small cell lung cancer that progressed on radiotherapy plus ipilimumab. V gene TRBV19 combines with J gene TRBJ2-5; no clear D gene. The sample was peripheral blood, taken from a patient treated with radiotherapy plus ipilimumab. The CDR3 is CASTPTGTVGTQYF. CDR3 nucleotides: TGTGCCAGTACCCCAACCGGCACAGTTGGGACCCAGTACTTC.